This T cell receptor (beta chain) was found in a study of regulatory T cells in long-lasting Graves disease. At the level of the study: Antithyroid drug intake by newly diagnosed Graves' patients had lasted under 3 months.

This clonotype has a count of ten or more. According to the study, TCR beta libraries were built with iRepertoire HTBI primers and CDR3-region Arm-PCR. TCRdb reanalysed the multiplex PCR reads using MiXCR and keeps one entry per CDR3 protein. The sample consists of some 500,000 distinct CDR3 sequences, approximately 12% of them appearing once. Indicated time point: newly diagnosed GD, antithyroid drugs for less than 3 months. From PBMCs, RNA was extracted and then used to make the TCR library. These same records also appear under a second study, on T cells in Graves' hyperthyroidism and ophthalmopathy. That source reports: Using the HTBI primer set, a first-round RT-PCR was run on the TCR CDR3. Blood also contained most expanded thyroid clonotypes above 0.001.

This TCR came from a man aged 30-40 years with Graves disease. Sample: peripheral blood mononuclear cells (PBMCs), taken at new diagnosis, from a patient treated with antithyroid drugs.

The CDR3 region is CATSDLGLAGEGEQFF. The CDR3 DNA sequence: TGTGCCACCAGTGACTTGGGGCTAGCGGGAGAGGGTGAGCAGTTCTTC. V and J are TRBV24-1 and TRBJ2-1; 10 nucleotides agree with TRBD2. Germline lookup yields CDR1 KGHDR and CDR2 SFDVKD. This CDR3 is 16 amino acids long. After removal of 4 bases from V and 9 bases from J, the junction contained 11 bases not matched to a gene.